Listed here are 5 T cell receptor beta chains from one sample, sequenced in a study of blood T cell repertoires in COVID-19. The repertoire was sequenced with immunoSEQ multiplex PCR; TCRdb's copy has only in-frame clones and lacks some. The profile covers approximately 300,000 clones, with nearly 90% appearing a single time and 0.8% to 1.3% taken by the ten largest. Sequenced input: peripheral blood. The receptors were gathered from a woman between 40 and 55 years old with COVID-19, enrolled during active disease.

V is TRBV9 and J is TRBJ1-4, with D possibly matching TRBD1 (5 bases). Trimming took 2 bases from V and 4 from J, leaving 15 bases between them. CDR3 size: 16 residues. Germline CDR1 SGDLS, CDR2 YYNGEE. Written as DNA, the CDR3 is TGTGCCAGCAGCGTGGGGAAAAGGGGCCTTAATGAAAAACTGTTTTTT. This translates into CASSVGKRGLNEKLFF.

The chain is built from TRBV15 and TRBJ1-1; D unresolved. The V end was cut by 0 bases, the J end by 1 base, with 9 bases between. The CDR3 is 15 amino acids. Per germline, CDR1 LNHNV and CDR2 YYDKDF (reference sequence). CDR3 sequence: CATSRDLEGNTEAFF. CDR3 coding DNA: TGTGCCACCAGCAGAGATCTGGAGGGGAACACTGAAGCTTTCTTT.

In DNA, the CDR3 is TGTGCCAGCAGCCCCTTTCCCCGGGGTTACACAGATACGCAGTATTTT. It translates to CASSPFPRGYTDTQYF. V and J are TRBV3-1 (or the pseudogene TRBV3-2) and TRBJ2-3, with D possibly TRBD2 on 5 matching bases. Looked up from germline, CDR1 is LGHDT and CDR2 is YNNKEL (reference sequence). The V end was cut by 4 bases, the J end by 2 bases, with 16 bases between. The CDR3 length is 16 residues.

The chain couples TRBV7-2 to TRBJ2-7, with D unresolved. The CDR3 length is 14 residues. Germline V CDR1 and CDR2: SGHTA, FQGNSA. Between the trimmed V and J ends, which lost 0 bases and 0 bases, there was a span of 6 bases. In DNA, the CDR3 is TGTGCCAGCAGCTTAGCGAGATACTCCTACGAGCAGTACTTC. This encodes CASSLARYSYEQYF. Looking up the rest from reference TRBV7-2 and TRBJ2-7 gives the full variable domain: GAGVSQSPSNKVTEKGKDVELRCDPISGHTALYWYRQSLGQGLEFLIYFQGNSAPDKSGLPSDRFSAERTGGSVSTLTIQRTQQEDSAVYLCASSLARYSYEQYFGPGTRLTVT.

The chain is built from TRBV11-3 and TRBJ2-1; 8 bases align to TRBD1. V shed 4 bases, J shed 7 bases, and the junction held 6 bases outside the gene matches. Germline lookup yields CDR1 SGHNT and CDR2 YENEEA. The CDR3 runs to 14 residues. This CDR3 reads CASSSQGASNEQFF. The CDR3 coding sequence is TGTGCCAGCAGCTCGCAGGGGGCGAGTAATGAGCAGTTCTTC.